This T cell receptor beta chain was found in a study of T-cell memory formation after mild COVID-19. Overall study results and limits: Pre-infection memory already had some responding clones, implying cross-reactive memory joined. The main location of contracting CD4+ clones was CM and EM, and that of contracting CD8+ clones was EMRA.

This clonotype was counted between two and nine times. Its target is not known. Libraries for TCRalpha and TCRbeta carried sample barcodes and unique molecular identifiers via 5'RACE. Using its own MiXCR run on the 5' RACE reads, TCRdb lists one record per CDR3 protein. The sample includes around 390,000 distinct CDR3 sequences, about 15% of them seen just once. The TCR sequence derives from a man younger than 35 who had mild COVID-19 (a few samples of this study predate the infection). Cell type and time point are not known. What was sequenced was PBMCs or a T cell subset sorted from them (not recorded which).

The CDR3 loop is CASSQDRANTIYF. The CDR3 region has the DNA TGTGCCAGCAGCCAAGATCGGGCAAACACCATATATTTT. The gene calls are TRBV3-1 and TRBJ1-3, with no clear D. This CDR3 is 13 amino acids long. Germline V lookup: CDR1 LGHDT, CDR2 YNNKEL (reference sequence). V was clipped by 0 bases and J by 6 bases, with 6 bases between them.